Listed here are 11 T cell receptor beta chains from one sample, sequenced in a study of blood T cells in healthy people across ages. It was with a sample-barcoded 5' primer and a J-beta primer mix that a second PCR of roughly 7 to 12 cycles was run. TCRdb reanalysed the 5' RACE reads using MiXCR and keeps one entry per CDR3 protein. The sample includes around 700,000 distinct CDR3 sequences, 20% to 25% seen only once; the top ten take just under 9.5%. This sample was also put to use in a study of T cells of mothers and their children.

The specimen sequenced was blood. The receptor source for this set is a boy younger than 18 in good health.

V usage is TRBV4-3 and J usage is TRBJ2-4, with D hard to call. Germline-derived CDR1 and CDR2 are LGHNA and YSLEER. The V gene lost 0 bases and the J gene lost 0 bases, with 9 bases spanning the gap. CDR3 length: 16 residues. CDR3 bases: TGCGCCAGCAGCCAAGAATTAGGGCTAGCCAAAAACATTCAGTACTTC. Its translation is CASSQELGLAKNIQYF.

This clonotype was detected a few times. The chain recombines TRBV5-1 with TRBJ2-1; 8 bases match TRBD1. The CDR3 covers 13 residues. V lost 4 bases, J lost 10 bases, and 7 bases stayed unmatched. Germline V gene sequence: CDR1 SGHRS, CDR2 YFSETQ. DNA for the CDR3: TGCGCCAGCAGCGGACCCGACAGGGGCGAGCAGTTCTTC. This encodes CASSGPDRGEQFF.

The chain combines TRBV4-2 with TRBJ2-7; tentatively, D is TRBD2 (5 bases). This CDR3 has 14 residues. V shed 5 bases and J shed 3 bases, with 14 bases lying between them. Germline V gene lookup returns CDR1 LGHNA and CDR2 YNFKEQ. CDR3 DNA sequence: TGTGCCAGCAGCGATAATGACGGGGTCTACGAGCAGTACTTC. Protein product: CASSDNDGVYEQYF.

V usage is TRBV11-2 and J usage is TRBJ2-7; D ambiguous. Trimming removed 7 bases at V and 0 bases at J, with 13 bases between. The CDR3 is 14 amino acids. CDR1 and CDR2 (germline): SGHAT, FQNNGV. The CDR3 reads CASTFGRSSYEQYF. CDR3 coding DNA: TGTGCCAGCACCTTCGGAAGGAGCTCCTACGAGCAGTACTTC.

V and J are TRBV10-3 and TRBJ2-1; D may be TRBD2 (6 bases). CDR1 is ENHRY and CDR2 is SYGVKD in the germline V gene. There are 17 residues in the CDR3. V dropped 3 bases and J dropped 8 bases, with 23 bases sitting between them. The CDR3 is CAISDPRQVAGRHEQFF. The CDR3 DNA reads TGTGCCATCAGTGACCCCCGGCAGGTTGCGGGGAGGCATGAGCAGTTCTTC.

Details on this clonotype: The junction departs from germline at one end; a sequencing error may be responsible. The chain employs TRBV20-1 and TRBJ2-7, with D possibly TRBD2 on 5 matching bases. The CDR3 contains 14 residues. Germline V gives CDR1 DFQATT, CDR2 SNEGSKA (reference sequence). The CDR3 nucleotides are TGCAGTGCTCGAGAGGACTTTGTATCCTACGAGCAGTACTTC. This encodes CSAREDFVSYEQYF.

This clonotype has just a few counts. The rearrangement uses TRBV5-1 and TRBJ2-5; TRBD1 might be the D (8 bases). From germline, CDR1 is SGHRS and CDR2 YFSETQ. V was cut by 4 bases and J by 5 bases, with 18 bases left in between. The CDR3 totals 15 residues. This chain's CDR3 is CASSPNGQGGETQYF. CDR3 bases: TGCGCCAGCAGCCCTAATGGACAGGGAGGGGAGACCCAGTACTTC. Drawing the rest from reference TRBV5-1 and TRBJ2-5, the complete variable domain is KAGVTQTPRYLIKTRGQQVTLSCSPISGHRSVSWYQQTPGQGLQFLFEYFSETQRNKGNFPGRFSGRQFSNSRSEMNVSTLELGDSALYLCASSPNGQGGETQYFGPGTRLLVL.

This clonotype showed up just a few times. V is TRBV27 and J is TRBJ2-5, with 14 bases aligning to TRBD2. The CDR3 totals 17 residues. Germline loops: CDR1 MNHEY, CDR2 SMNVEV (reference sequence). V was pared by 5 bases and J by 1 base, with 6 bases of the junction left unmatched. CDR3 sequence (DNA): TGTGCCAGCAGTACCTTGACTAGCGGGAGGGCCCAAGAGACCCAGTACTTC. Translating it yields CASSTLTSGRAQETQYF.

The rearrangement links TRBV29-1 to TRBJ2-7; TRBD1 is a possible D gene (5 bases). The J call may be in error: the DNA end matches TRBJ2-1 better. The germline gives CDR1 SQVTM, CDR2 ANQGSEA. This CDR3 has 13 residues. The CDR3 loop is CSGIDSYYNEQFF. CDR3 nucleotide sequence: TGCAGCGGGATAGACAGCTACTACAATGAGCAGTTCTTC.

The chain has TRBV20-1 and TRBJ2-5, with D possibly being TRBD1 (6 bases). The CDR3 runs 13 residues. Trimming cost V 5 bases and J 2 bases, with 12 bases left between them. CDR1 is DFQATT, CDR2 SNEGSKA, per germline (reference sequence). The CDR3 DNA reads as TGCAGTGCTGGACAGTACCCGCAAGAGACCCAGTACTTC. It encodes CSAGQYPQETQYF.

This clonotype was detected only a few times. The J gene is TRBJ1-4, the V gene TRBV28; possibly TRBD1 for D (6 bases). The CDR3 totals 13 residues. CDR1 is MDHEN, CDR2 SYDVKM, per germline. The germline V and J ends were trimmed by 6 bases and 8 bases, with 13 bases remaining between them. CDR3 sequence: CASSTETGEKLFF. CDR3 bases: TGTGCCAGCAGCACTGAAACAGGGGAAAAACTGTTTTTT.